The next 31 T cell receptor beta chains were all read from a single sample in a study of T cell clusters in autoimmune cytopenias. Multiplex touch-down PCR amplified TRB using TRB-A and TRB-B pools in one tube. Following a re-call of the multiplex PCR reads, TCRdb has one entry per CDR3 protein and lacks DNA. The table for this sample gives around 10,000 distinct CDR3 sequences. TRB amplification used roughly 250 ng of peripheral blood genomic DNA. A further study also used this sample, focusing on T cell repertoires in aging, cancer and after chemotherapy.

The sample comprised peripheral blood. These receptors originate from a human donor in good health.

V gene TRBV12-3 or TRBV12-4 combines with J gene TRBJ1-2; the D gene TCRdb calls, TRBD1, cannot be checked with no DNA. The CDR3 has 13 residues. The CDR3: CASSHDRVDGYTF.

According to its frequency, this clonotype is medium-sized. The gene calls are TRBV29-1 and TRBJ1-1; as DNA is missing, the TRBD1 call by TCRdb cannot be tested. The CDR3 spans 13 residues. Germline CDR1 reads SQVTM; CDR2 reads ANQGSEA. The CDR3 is CSVHKGGGTEAFF.

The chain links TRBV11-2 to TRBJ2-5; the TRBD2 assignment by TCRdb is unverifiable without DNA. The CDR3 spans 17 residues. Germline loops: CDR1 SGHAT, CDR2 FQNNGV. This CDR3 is CASSRIRTSGGQETQYF. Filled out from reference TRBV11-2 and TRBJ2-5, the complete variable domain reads EAGVAQSPRYKIIEKRQSVAFWCNPISGHATLYWYQQILGQGPKLLIQFQNNGVVDDSQLPKDRFSAERLKGVDSTLKIQPAKLEDSAVYLCASSRIRTSGGQETQYFGPGTRLLVL.

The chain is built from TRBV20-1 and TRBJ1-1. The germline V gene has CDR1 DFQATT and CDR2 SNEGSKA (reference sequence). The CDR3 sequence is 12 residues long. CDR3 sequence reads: CSARWVNTEAFF.

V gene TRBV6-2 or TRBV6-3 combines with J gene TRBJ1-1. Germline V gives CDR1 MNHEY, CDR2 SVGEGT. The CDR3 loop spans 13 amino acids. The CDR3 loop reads CATDSKWNTEAFF.

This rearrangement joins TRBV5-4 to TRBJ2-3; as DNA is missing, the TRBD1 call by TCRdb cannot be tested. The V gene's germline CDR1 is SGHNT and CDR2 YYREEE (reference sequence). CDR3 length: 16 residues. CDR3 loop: CASSQGAGVLSDTQYF.

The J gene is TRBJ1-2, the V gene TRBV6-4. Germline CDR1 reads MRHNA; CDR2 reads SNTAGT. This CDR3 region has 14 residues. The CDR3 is CASSYPGSAEGYTF.

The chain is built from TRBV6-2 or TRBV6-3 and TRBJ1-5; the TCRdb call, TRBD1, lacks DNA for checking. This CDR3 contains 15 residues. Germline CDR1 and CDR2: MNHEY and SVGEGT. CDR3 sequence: CASSQGIWKIQPQHF.

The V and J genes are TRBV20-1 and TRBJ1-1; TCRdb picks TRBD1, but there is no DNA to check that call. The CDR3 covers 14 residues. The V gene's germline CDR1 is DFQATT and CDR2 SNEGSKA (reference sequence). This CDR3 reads CSAARGGRNTEAFF.

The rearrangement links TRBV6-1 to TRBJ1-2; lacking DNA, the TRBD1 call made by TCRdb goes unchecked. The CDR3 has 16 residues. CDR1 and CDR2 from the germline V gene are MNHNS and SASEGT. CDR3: CASRAIVGQGRNGYTF.

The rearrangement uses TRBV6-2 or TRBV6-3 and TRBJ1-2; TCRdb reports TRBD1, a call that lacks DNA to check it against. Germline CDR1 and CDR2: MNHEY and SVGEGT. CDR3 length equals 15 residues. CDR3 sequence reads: CASSSRGQMTYGYTF.

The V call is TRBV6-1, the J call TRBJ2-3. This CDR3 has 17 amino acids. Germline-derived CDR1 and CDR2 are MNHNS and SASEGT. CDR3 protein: CASSGSNSVPRADTQYF.

The CDR3 region is CSASQVAGKNIQYF. The chain recombines TRBV20-1 with TRBJ2-4; TCRdb indicates TRBD2, and absent DNA this call remains unverified. Germline V lookup: CDR1 DFQATT, CDR2 SNEGSKA (reference sequence). The CDR3 contains 14 residues.

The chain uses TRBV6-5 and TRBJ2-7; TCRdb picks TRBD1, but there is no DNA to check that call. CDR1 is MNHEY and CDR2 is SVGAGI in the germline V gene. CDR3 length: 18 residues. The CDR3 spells CASSPLFSFTATSYEQYF.

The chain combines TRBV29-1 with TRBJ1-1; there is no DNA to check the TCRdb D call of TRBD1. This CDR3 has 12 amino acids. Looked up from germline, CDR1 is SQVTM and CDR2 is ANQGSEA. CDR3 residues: CSARQGNTEAFF.

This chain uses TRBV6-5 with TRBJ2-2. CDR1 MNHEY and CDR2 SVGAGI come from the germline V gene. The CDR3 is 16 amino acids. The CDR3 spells CASSYSTHGNTGELFF.

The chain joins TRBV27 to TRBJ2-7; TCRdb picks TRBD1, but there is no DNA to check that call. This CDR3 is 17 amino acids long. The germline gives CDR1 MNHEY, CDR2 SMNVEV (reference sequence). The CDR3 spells CASSLLGQGARKETQYF.

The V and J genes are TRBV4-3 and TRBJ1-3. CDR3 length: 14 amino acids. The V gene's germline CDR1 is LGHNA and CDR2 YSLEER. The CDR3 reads CASRGDASGNTIYF.

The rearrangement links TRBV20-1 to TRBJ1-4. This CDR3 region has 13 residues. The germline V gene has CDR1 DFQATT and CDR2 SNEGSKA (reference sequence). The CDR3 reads CSASRRTGEKLFF.

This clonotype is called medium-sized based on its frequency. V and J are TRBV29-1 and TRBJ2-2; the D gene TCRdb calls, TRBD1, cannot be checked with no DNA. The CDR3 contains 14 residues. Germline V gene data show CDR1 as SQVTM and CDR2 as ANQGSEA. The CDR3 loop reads CSVLSGVTGGELFF.

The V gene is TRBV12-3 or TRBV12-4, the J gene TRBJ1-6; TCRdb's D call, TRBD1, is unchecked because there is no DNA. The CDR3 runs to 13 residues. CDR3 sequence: CASSLTGGSPLHF.

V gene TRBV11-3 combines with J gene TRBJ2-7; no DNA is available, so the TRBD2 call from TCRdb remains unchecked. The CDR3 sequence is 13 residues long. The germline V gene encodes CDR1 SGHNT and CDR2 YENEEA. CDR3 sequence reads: CASSRGISYEQYF.

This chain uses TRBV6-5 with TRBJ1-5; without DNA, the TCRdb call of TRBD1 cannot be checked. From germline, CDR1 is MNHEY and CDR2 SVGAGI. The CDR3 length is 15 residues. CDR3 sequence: CASQLALSPNQPQHF.

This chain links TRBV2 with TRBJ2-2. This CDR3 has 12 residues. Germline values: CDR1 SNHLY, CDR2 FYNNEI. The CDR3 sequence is CASSRDTGELFF.

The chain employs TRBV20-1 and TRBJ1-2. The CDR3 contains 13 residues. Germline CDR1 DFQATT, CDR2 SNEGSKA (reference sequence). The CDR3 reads CSARGPNYYGYTF.

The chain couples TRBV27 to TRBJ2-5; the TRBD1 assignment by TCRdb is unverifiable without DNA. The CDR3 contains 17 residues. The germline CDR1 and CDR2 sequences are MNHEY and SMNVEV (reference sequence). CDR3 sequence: CASSLSPRGRTQETQYF.

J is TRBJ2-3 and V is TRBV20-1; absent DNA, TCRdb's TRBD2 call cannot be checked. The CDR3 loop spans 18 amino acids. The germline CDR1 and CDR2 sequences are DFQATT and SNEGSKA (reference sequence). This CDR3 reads CSATKTKLAGRGTDTQYF.

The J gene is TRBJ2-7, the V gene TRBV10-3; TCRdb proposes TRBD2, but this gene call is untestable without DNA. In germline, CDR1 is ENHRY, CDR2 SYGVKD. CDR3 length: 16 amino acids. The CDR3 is CAISETSGNYGYEQYF.

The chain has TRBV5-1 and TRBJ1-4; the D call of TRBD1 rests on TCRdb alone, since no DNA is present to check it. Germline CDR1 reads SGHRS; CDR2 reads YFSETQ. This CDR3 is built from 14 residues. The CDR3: CASSLGDRVEKLFF.

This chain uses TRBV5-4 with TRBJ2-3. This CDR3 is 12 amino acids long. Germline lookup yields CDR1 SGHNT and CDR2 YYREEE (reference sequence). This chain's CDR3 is CASSFSTDTQYF.

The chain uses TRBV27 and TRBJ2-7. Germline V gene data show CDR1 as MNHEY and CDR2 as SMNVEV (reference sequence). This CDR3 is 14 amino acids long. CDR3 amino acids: CASSLNYNSYEQYF.